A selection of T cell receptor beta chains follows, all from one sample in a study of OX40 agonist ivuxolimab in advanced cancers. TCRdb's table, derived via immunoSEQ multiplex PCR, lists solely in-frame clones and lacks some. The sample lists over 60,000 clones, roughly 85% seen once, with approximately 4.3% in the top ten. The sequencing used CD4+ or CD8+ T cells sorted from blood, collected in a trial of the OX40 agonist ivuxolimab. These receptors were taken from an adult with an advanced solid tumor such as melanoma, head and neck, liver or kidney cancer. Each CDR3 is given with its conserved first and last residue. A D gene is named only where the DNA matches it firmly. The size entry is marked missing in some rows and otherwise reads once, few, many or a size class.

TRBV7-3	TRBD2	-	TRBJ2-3	CASSQSGRGPTDTQYF	TGTGCCAGCAGCCAAAGCGGGAGGGGACCCACAGATACGCAGTATTTT
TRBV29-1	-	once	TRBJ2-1	CSGSFIRDNEQFF	TGCAGCGGATCCTTTATACGGGACAATGAGCAGTTCTTC
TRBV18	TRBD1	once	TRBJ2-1	CASSGQGADEQFF	TGTGCCAGCTCGGGGCAGGGGGCCGATGAGCAGTTCTTC
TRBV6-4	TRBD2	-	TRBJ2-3	CASTLTSGGSFSTDTQYF	TGTGCCAGCACGTTAACTAGCGGGGGGTCCTTTAGCACAGATACGCAGTATTTT
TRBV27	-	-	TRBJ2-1	CASSLGLEGQGPYNEQFF	TGTGCCAGCAGTTTGGGCCTGGAGGGGCAGGGCCCGTACAATGAGCAGTTCTTC
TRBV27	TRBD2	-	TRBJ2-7	CASRLAGGYEQYF	TGTGCCAGCAGACTAGCGGGGGGATACGAGCAGTACTTC
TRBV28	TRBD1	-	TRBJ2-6	CASSPALQGTGANVLTF	TGTGCCAGCAGCCCCGCCCTACAGGGGACGGGGGCCAACGTCCTGACTTTC
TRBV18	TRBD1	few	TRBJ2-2	CASSPLPGQRNTGELFF	TGTGCCAGCTCACCCCTTCCGGGACAGAGAAACACCGGGGAGCTGTTTTTT
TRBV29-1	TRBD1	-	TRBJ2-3	CSSRQGGTDTQYF	TGCAGCTCAAGACAGGGGGGCACAGATACGCAGTATTTT
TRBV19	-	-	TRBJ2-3	CASSINGQGGLRDTQYF	TGTGCCAGTAGTATTAACGGTCAGGGAGGTTTGCGAGATACGCAGTATTTT
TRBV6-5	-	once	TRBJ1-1	CASSSDLGRNTEAFF	TGTGCCAGCAGTTCTGATTTGGGGAGGAACACTGAAGCTTTCTTT
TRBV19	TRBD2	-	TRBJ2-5	CASSMGTSGNWETQYF	TGTGCCAGTAGTATGGGGACTAGCGGGAATTGGGAGACCCAGTACTTC
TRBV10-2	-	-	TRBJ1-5	CASGGPGSDQPQHF	TGCGCCAGCGGCGGGCCCGGGTCCGATCAGCCCCAGCATTTT
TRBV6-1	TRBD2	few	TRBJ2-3	CASSVAGGTDTQYF	TGTGCCAGCAGTGTAGCGGGAGGGACAGATACGCAGTATTTT
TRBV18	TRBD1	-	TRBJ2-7	CASSSRTGSYEQYF	TGTGCCAGCTCATCCCGGACAGGATCCTACGAGCAGTACTTC
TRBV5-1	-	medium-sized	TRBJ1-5	CASSLDSNQPQHF	TGCGCCAGCAGCTTAGACAGCAATCAGCCCCAGCATTTT
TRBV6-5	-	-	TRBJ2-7	CASSMGASYEQYF	TGTGCCAGCAGTATGGGAGCATCCTACGAGCAGTACTTC
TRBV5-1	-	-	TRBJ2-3	CASSAKGTDTQYF	TGCGCCAGCAGTGCGAAAGGGACAGATACGCAGTATTTT
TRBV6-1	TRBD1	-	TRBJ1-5	CASSEGWQGASQPQHF	TGTGCCAGCAGTGAAGGGTGGCAGGGGGCTAGTCAGCCCCAGCATTTT
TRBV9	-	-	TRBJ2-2	CASSVGGTNTGELFF	TGTGCCAGCAGCGTAGGTGGGACGAACACCGGGGAGCTGTTTTTT
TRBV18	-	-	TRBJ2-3	CASSPSIPDTQYF	TGTGCCAGCTCACCTAGTATCCCAGATACGCAGTATTTT
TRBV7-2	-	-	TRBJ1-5	CASSTMTAASNQPQHF	TGTGCCAGCAGCACAATGACAGCCGCGAGCAATCAGCCCCAGCATTTT
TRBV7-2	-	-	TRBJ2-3	CASSPRTDTQYF	TGTGCCAGCAGCCCGAGGACAGATACGCAGTATTTT
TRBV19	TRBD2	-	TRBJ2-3	CASSRTSGRWTDTQYF	TGTGCCAGTAGTAGGACTAGCGGGAGATGGACAGATACGCAGTATTTT
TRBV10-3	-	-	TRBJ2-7	CAIRVSSNGYEQYF	TGTGCCATCAGGGTTAGTTCCAATGGCTACGAGCAGTACTTC
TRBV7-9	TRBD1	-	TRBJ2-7	CASSFRDRGREQYF	TGTGCCAGCAGCTTCCGGGACAGGGGGCGGGAGCAGTACTTC
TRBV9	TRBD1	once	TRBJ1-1	CASSNRGLTEAFF	TGTGCCAGCAGTAACAGGGGCCTCACTGAAGCTTTCTTT
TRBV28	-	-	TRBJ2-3	CASSSVGTDTQYF	TGTGCCAGCAGTTCAGTGGGCACAGATACGCAGTATTTT
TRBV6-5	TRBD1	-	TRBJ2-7	CASSLAGTAIPYEQYF	TGTGCCAGCAGTTTGGCCGGGACAGCGATACCCTACGAGCAGTACTTC
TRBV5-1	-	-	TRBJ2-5	CASSLAGIETQYF	TGCGCCAGCAGCTTGGCGGGGATAGAGACCCAGTACTTC
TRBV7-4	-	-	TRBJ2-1	CASSLDWSGIYIEQFF	TGTGCCAGCAGCTTAGACTGGTCGGGTATTTACATTGAGCAGTTCTTC
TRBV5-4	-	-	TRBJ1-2	CASSGPDGSNYGYTF	TGTGCCAGCAGCGGTCCGGACGGATCTAACTATGGCTACACCTTC
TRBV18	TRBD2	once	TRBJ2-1	CASSPSGGFDNEQFF	TGTGCCAGCTCACCAAGCGGGGGGTTCGATAATGAGCAGTTCTTC
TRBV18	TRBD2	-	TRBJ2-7	CASSPLTSGRAHAYEQYF	TGTGCCAGCTCACCACTGACTAGCGGGAGGGCTCATGCCTACGAGCAGTACTTC
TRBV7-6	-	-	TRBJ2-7	CASSLGLGTTYEQYF	TGTGCCAGCAGCTTAGGGTTAGGCACGACCTACGAGCAGTACTTC
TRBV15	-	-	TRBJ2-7	CATSRGRFYEQYF	TGTGCCACCAGCAGAGGGCGGTTCTACGAGCAGTACTTC
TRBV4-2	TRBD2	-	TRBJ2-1	CASSQDLGGGNEQFF	TGTGCCAGCAGCCAAGATCTGGGGGGGGGCAATGAGCAGTTCTTC